The clone carrying this T cell receptor (beta chain) was picked up a small number of times. Its antigen is unidentified. These data originate in a study of blood T cells in healthy people across ages. Whole-study results and caveats: Strong correlation existed between TCR beta diversity and naive T cell percentage.

Each donor supplied roughly 10 milliliters of peripheral blood. Sample-barcoded 5' priming and a J-beta primer mix drove a second PCR of roughly 7 to 11 cycles. Each single sample gave us at least 2.5 million CDR3-containing paired-end reads. TCRdb reprocessed the 5' RACE reads with MiXCR, giving one entry per CDR3 protein. The sample carries approximately 1.5 million distinct CDR3 sequences, about 32% recorded once. The specimen was blood. The sequence came from a woman under 40 in good health.

The CDR3 DNA is TGTGCCAGCAGCTTCAGCGGTAATAAAGAGACCCAGTACTTC. This gives the protein CASSFSGNKETQYF. The rearrangement uses TRBV11-1 and TRBJ2-5; D is possibly TRBD2 (5 bases). Trimming pared 3 bases from V and 3 bases from J, leaving 11 bases between. CDR1 is SGHAT and CDR2 is FQDESV in the germline V gene (reference sequence). The CDR3 length is 14 residues.